This T cell receptor beta chain stems from a study of regulatory and conventional T cells in RAG deficiency (dated by TCRdb to the late 2010s). Study-level background: The study used high-throughput TCR beta sequencing to compare repertoire diversity and composition of Treg, conventional CD4+ and CD8+ T cells between RAG-deficient patients and healthy controls.

Before genomic DNA extraction, regulatory T cells were isolated from blood as CD4+CD25-high CD127-low cells. Repertoire analyses used eight or nine healthy control donors as the comparison group. Beyond this particular receptor, the publication reports: Unique TCR beta sequences from Treg cells were about 100-fold fewer in Omenn syndrome and CID/AS patients than controls, versus roughly 10-fold for other subsets. Compared with control T-cell subpopulations, RAG-deficient patients had much lower Shannon entropy and higher Simpson indices. The CD25-high CD127-low cells sorted from Omenn syndrome patients may be peripherally activated cells rather than true Treg cells. Some T-cell subset analyses were not performed for some subjects. Shorter CDR3 lengths were found in all patient T-cell subsets, and >90% Treg-Tconv repertoire overlap at nucleotide and amino acid level was observed in Omenn syndrome patients.

To prepare the library, the immunoSEQ multiplex PCR assay was applied. Genomic DNA from the sorted T-cell subsets was used to amplify and sequence rearranged TCR beta chain products. The study's own analysis went as follows. Shannon entropy and Simpson indices were used to measure the diversity of productive TCR beta rearrangements in each repertoire. To assess clonal expansion, the frequencies of the 100 most abundant productive TCR beta clonotypes were added up as a share of total reads. The TRB repertoires were scored with a self-reactivity index that is based on amino acid usage at CDR3beta positions 6 and 7. Repertoire analyses used two-way ANOVA; flow cytometric analyses used Student t or Mann-Whitney tests. TCRdb's version of the immuneACCESS table is confined to in-frame rearrangements and falls short of the full clone set. An unresolved V gene accounts for under half of the shortfall where checked; the remainder is of unknown origin. V, J and clone size are taken as reported in that table, and D and trimming were inferred from the DNA itself. For this sample the table gives 8,000 to 10,000 clones, of which more than 80% were detected only once. Roughly 1.3% of the sample is held by the ten biggest clonotypes.

Concerning this clone itself: The target of this receptor is not known. The sample holds no much larger clone one base away, and base qualities are not on file.

Cut back by 6 bases and 6 bases, the V and J ends lie 12 bases apart. Reading from cysteine to phenylalanine, the CDR3 counts 13 amino acids. Only the CDR3 region is kept as DNA, spanning 39 bases read in frame from base 1. Per the germline V gene, KGHSH is the CDR1 and LQKENI is the CDR2. The same specimen was also included in a second study, on regulatory T cells. Drawing on the second study: In the multiplex PCR, 52 forward TRBV primers and 13 reverse TRBJ primers were used, and assay-based and computational corrections were applied for amplification bias. In patients, repertoires had restricted unique TRB V-J pairs and skewed V and J gene usage, with regulatory T cells showing the most marked changes. Between CD3G-deficient patients and healthy controls, the study compared T-cell receptor beta repertoires in sorted regulatory T cells, conventional CD4+ T cells and CD8+ T cells. Ficoll density separation was used to isolate peripheral blood mononuclear cells. Within the immunoSEQ assay, multiplex PCR amplified rearranged TRB loci from genomic DNA. Sequencing of the TRB amplicons was done on an Illumina HiSeq platform. Custom algorithms error-filtered the raw sequences and aligned the raw sequences to reference gene sequences, after which the immunoSEQ online tools were used for analysis. Frequencies of productive and nonproductive TRB rearrangements were assessed among unique sequences as well as among total sequences. Groups were compared by t tests, Mann-Whitney tests or two-way ANOVA performed in Prism software.

Rearrangement joined TRBV18 to TRBJ2-1, with the D segment identity uncertain. The TCR originated in a human donor in good health. Material: Tregs sorted from blood. CDR3 loop: CASSPMGFNEQFF. Read as DNA, the sequence is TGTGCCAGCTCCCCGATGGGCTTCAATGAGCAGTTCTTC.